A single sample gave rise to the 22 T cell receptor beta chains below, sequenced in a study of T cell changes during pregnancy in multiple sclerosis. Sequencing was performed with immunoSEQ multiplex PCR; in TCRdb, only in-frame clones are kept and a portion is missing. Of around 92,000 clones detected, approximately 92% appear once; the ten largest clones hold approximately 4.5%. Sequenced material: peripheral blood, taken in the first trimester of pregnancy. These receptor sequences come from a female donor with multiple sclerosis, enrolled in a pregnancy study.

The chain is built from TRBV10-3 and TRBJ1-2; 8 nucleotides agree with TRBD1. CDR3 size: 19 residues. V was clipped by 4 bases and J by 1 base; unmatched bases: 17. From germline, CDR1 is ENHRY and CDR2 SYGVKD. In DNA, the CDR3 is TGTGCCATCAGTGGGGACAGACCCCGGCGGACAGGGAATAACTATGGCTACACCTTC. This translates into CAISGDRPRRTGNNYGYTF.

The chain links TRBV28 to TRBJ1-2; the D is unclear. Between the trimmed V and J ends, which lost 2 bases and 5 bases, there was a span of 6 bases. The germline CDR1 and CDR2 sequences are MDHEN and SYDVKM. The CDR3 length is 12 residues. In nucleotides, the CDR3 is TGTGCCAGCAGTTTACGGGGATATGGCTACACCTTC. This codes for CASSLRGYGYTF.

The genes are TRBV6-6 and TRBJ2-1; no clear D gene. Trimming left V 5 bases short and J 8 bases short, with 13 bases between. The germline V gene encodes CDR1 MNHNY and CDR2 SVGAGI (reference sequence). This CDR3 has 13 residues. DNA of the CDR3: TGTGCCAGCAGTAACCTTAACGTAGATGAGCAGTTCTTC. Amino acids: CASSNLNVDEQFF.

This chain connects TRBV18 to TRBJ2-3; maybe TRBD1 (6 bases). V lost 4 bases and J lost 3, with 11 bases in between. The CDR3 covers 14 residues. Germline assignment: CDR1 KGHSH and CDR2 LQKENI. This CDR3 is CASSRDTQTDTQYF. The CDR3 DNA sequence: TGTGCCAGCTCACGGGACACCCAGACAGATACGCAGTATTTT.

The J gene is TRBJ2-5, the V gene TRBV27, with D perhaps matching TRBD2 (6 bases). The CDR3 length is 14 residues. V lost 3 bases to trimming and J lost 5 bases, with 13 bases between them. CDR1 is MNHEY, CDR2 SMNVEV, per germline (reference sequence). The CDR3 protein is CASSFMEAGETQYF. For the CDR3, the DNA is TGTGCCAGCAGTTTCATGGAGGCGGGGGAGACCCAGTACTTC.

This rearrangement joins TRBV27 to TRBJ2-2; weak D call: TRBD2 (6 bases). Germline V lookup: CDR1 MNHEY, CDR2 SMNVEV (reference sequence). This CDR3 region has 16 residues. V was clipped by 3 bases and J by 1 base, with 12 bases between them. In DNA form, the CDR3 reads TGTGCCAGCAGTTTGGAGGGGCCACGGAACACCGGGGAGCTGTTTTTT. Protein: CASSLEGPRNTGELFF.

This rearrangement joins TRBV6-5 to TRBJ2-7; D ambiguous. The V gene lost 1 base and the J gene lost 2 bases, with 15 bases spanning the gap. The CDR3 has 16 residues. The germline CDR1 and CDR2 sequences are MNHEY and SVGAGI. The CDR3 coding sequence is TGTGCCAGCAGTTACTTATCCATTGGCTCACCCTACGAGCAGTACTTC. This gives the protein CASSYLSIGSPYEQYF.

The rearrangement uses TRBV18 and TRBJ2-3, with TRBD2 as a possible D gene (5 bases). Trimming pared 3 bases from V and 2 bases from J, leaving 12 bases between. This CDR3 has 15 amino acids. Germline loops: CDR1 KGHSH, CDR2 LQKENI. The CDR3 spells CASSPLAGNTDTQYF. CDR3 DNA: TGTGCCAGCTCACCTCTGGCCGGGAACACAGATACGCAGTATTTT.

V and J are TRBV5-1 and TRBJ1-2; 8 bases fit TRBD1. Per the germline V gene, CDR1 is SGHRS and CDR2 is YFSETQ. CDR3 length equals 16 residues. J lost 1 base, V lost 0 bases, and 5 bases had no gene match. This chain's CDR3 is CASSLDRGTLNYGYTF. As DNA, the CDR3 is TGCGCCAGCAGCTTGGACAGGGGGACGCTTAACTATGGCTACACCTTC.

The chain employs TRBV9 and TRBJ2-5, with 8 bases identical to TRBD2. The CDR3 spans 16 residues. Germline values: CDR1 SGDLS, CDR2 YYNGEE. The V segment lost 2 bases and the J segment 5 bases; nucleotides outside the gene matches: 11. The CDR3 nucleotides are TGTGCCAGCAGCGTGGGGGTGGCGGGGGGCCGGGAGACCCAGTACTTC. This encodes CASSVGVAGGRETQYF.

This chain links TRBV9 with TRBJ2-3; D possibly corresponds to TRBD2 (7 bases). The CDR3 has 17 residues. Germline V gene lookup returns CDR1 SGDLS and CDR2 YYNGEE. V shed 3 bases and J shed 5 bases, with 22 bases lying between them. The CDR3, as DNA: TGTGCCAGCAGCGGAGGGTACTCGGGGGGCCTTGGAGATACGCAGTATTTT. Protein: CASSGGYSGGLGDTQYF.

With respect to this clone: The junction shows a germline mismatch at one end, possibly a read error. This chain links TRBV7-9 with TRBJ1-4; 7 nucleotides line up with TRBD1. In germline, CDR1 is SEHNR, CDR2 FQNEAQ (reference sequence). This CDR3 spans 13 amino acids. The CDR3 sequence: CATSRGLNEKLFF. CDR3 sequence (DNA): TGTGCCACCAGCAGGGGGTTAAATGAAAAACTGTTTTTT.

The chain links TRBV29-1 to TRBJ2-4, with 8 bases identical to TRBD2. This CDR3 spans 13 amino acids. After removal of 7 bases from V and 6 bases from J, the junction contained 8 bases not matched to a gene. CDR1 and CDR2 (germline): SQVTM, ANQGSEA. The CDR3 sequence: CSGTGLEANIQYF. In DNA form, the CDR3 reads TGCAGCGGGACGGGACTAGAAGCAAACATTCAGTACTTC. The full variable domain, its missing parts supplied by reference TRBV29-1 and TRBJ2-4, is SAVISQKPSRDICQRGTSLTIQCQVDSQVTMMFWYRQQPGQSLTLIATANQGSEATYESGFVIDKFPISRPNLTFSTLTVSNMSPEDSSIYLCSGTGLEANIQYFGAGTRLSVL.

Comment on this clone: The germline gene is not matched at one end of the junction; a read error may be the cause. This sequence joins TRBV7-8 and TRBJ2-2, with unresolved D. The CDR3 loop spans 16 amino acids. CDR1 is SGHVS, CDR2 FQNEAQ, per germline. CDR3 in amino acids: CASSFLGGPNPGELFF. CDR3 coding DNA: TGTGCCAGCAGCTTTCTAGGCGGTCCGAACCCCGGGGAGCTGTTTTTT.

The rearrangement uses TRBV5-1 and TRBJ2-3; D ambiguous. Trimming took 4 bases from V and 4 from J, leaving 10 bases between them. There are 13 residues in the CDR3. Germline-derived CDR1 and CDR2 are SGHRS and YFSETQ. The chain's CDR3 is CASSPSVADTQYF. The CDR3 nucleotides are TGCGCCAGCAGCCCGAGTGTGGCAGATACGCAGTATTTT.

The rearrangement links TRBV9 to TRBJ2-4, with D possibly matching TRBD2 (8 bases). This CDR3 has 14 amino acids. Germline V lookup: CDR1 SGDLS, CDR2 YYNGEE. V was shortened by 6 bases and J by 5 bases, with 15 bases between the two germline ends. The CDR3 DNA reads TGTGCCAGCACGGGGGGGGGACAGCAAAACATTCAGTACTTC. Translation: CASTGGGQQNIQYF.

J is TRBJ2-2 and V is TRBV29-1, with TRBD1 as a possible D gene (5 bases). Deletions cut 4 bases from V and 5 bases from J, with 14 bases between. Germline-derived CDR1 and CDR2 are SQVTM and ANQGSEA. The CDR3 extends over 14 amino acids. The DNA for the CDR3 is TGCAGCGTTGCGGGTGACAGCAAGACCGGGGAGCTGTTTTTT. It codes for CSVAGDSKTGELFF.

This clone was counted a single time. J is TRBJ2-7 and V is TRBV5-1; D perhaps matches TRBD2 (5 bases). The germline CDR1 and CDR2 sequences are SGHRS and YFSETQ. The CDR3 is made up of 13 amino acids. Trimming cost V 8 bases and J 7 bases, with 19 bases left between them. The CDR3 is CASKPGIAKEQYF. The CDR3 region has the DNA TGCGCCAGTAAGCCGGGGATTGCGAAGGAGCAGTACTTC.

This rearrangement joins TRBV5-4 to TRBJ2-3, with 9 positions matching TRBD2. Germline-derived CDR1 and CDR2 are SGHNT and YYREEE (reference sequence). V shed 3 bases and J 1 base; nucleotides not matched to a gene: 6. The CDR3 loop spans 16 amino acids. CDR3 in DNA: TGTGCCAGCAGCTGGGGACTAGCATCTGGCACAGATACGCAGTATTTT. Amino acids: CASSWGLASGTDTQYF.

This sequence joins TRBV10-3 and TRBJ2-1, with a possible D match to TRBD2 (5 bases). Germline CDR1 and CDR2: ENHRY and SYGVKD. The CDR3 is 13 amino acids. The V and J ends lost 10 bases and 8 bases respectively, with 18 bases between them. The CDR3 DNA reads TGTGCCACCACCTTGGGGAGTATGGATGAGCAGTTCTTC. Amino acid sequence: CATTLGSMDEQFF.

This sequence joins TRBV9 and TRBJ1-1; no clear D. V gave up 0 bases and J gave up 0 bases, with 6 bases separating them. The CDR3 contains 14 residues. Germline assignment: CDR1 SGDLS and CDR2 YYNGEE. This CDR3 is CASSVGNMNTEAFF. The CDR3 region has the DNA TGTGCCAGCAGCGTAGGAAACATGAACACTGAAGCTTTCTTT.

This chain joins TRBV18 and TRBJ2-1; 7 positions match TRBD1. V was clipped by 5 bases and J by 10 bases; unmatched bases: 11. The CDR3 contains 14 residues. CDR1 is KGHSH and CDR2 is LQKENI in the germline V gene. CDR3 in DNA: TGTGCCAGCTCATCCGGACAGGTGATTGGGGAGCAGTTCTTC. Its translation is CASSSGQVIGEQFF.